The rows below give T cell receptor beta chains drawn from one sample of a study of cytomegalovirus exposure and HLA in healthy donors. Measured with immunoSEQ multiplex PCR; TCRdb has only the in-frame clones, and not every one. The sample records more than 100,000 clones, 78% being singletons. The sample comprised PBMCs. The receptors were sampled from a woman aged 25 to 45 in good health and CMV-seropositive. Each CDR3 is given with its conserved first and last residue. The order of the fields is J gene, V gene, D gene, clone size, CDR3 DNA, CDR3 protein. A D gene is named only where the DNA matches it firmly. Not all rows give a size; the values are once, few, many and, for expanded clones, a class.

TRBJ1-1,TRBV28,NA,NA,TGTGCCAGCAGGCCCGTGCAGGAAAACACTGAAGCTTTCTTT,CASRPVQENTEAFF
TRBJ2-7,TRBV7-2,NA,NA,TGTGCCAGCAGCCCAAGGCAGGTTGGAGAGCAGTACTTC,CASSPRQVGEQYF
TRBJ2-3,TRBV27,TRBD2,NA,TGTGCCAGCAGCCGGACTAGCGGGGGGGCGATGGGGACGCAGTATTTT,CASSRTSGGAMGTQYF
TRBJ1-2,TRBV11-2,NA,few,TGTGCCAGCAGCGCAGGGAAAGAGTATGGCTACACCTTC,CASSAGKEYGYTF
TRBJ2-5,TRBV25-1,TRBD2,NA,TGTGCCAGCAGTGAATTTGGTGCGGGGGTGGAGACCCAGTACTTC,CASSEFGAGVETQYF
TRBJ1-5,TRBV12-5,NA,once,TGTGCTAGTGGTTCTCGGAATCAGCCCCAGCATTTT,CASGSRNQPQHF
TRBJ1-5,TRBV28,NA,NA,TGTGCCAGCAGTCCCTCTCTGAATGGAGCCCAGCCCCAGCATTTT,CASSPSLNGAQPQHF
TRBJ2-3,TRBV7-6,NA,once,TGTGCCAGCAGCCAAGCTAGAATATCGGATACGCAGTATTTT,CASSQARISDTQYF
TRBJ1-5,TRBV5-1,NA,NA,TGCGCCAGCAGCTTGGACGGGGTTAGCAATCAGCCCCAGCATTTT,CASSLDGVSNQPQHF
TRBJ2-1,TRBV7-9,NA,NA,TGTGCCAGCAGCTTAGTGGGTGGAGTACAGTTCTTC,CASSLVGGVQFF
TRBJ2-1,TRBV27,TRBD1,NA,TGTGCCAGCAGTTTAAACGGACAGGGGTGGGACAATGAGCAGTTCTTC,CASSLNGQGWDNEQFF
TRBJ1-5,TRBV5-1,NA,NA,TGCGCCAGCAGCCTCCAGCCAATGGGGGCTAATCAGCCCCAGCATTTT,CASSLQPMGANQPQHF
TRBJ2-2,TRBV27,TRBD2,NA,TGTGCCAGCAGTCGACAGGTGATAGCGGGGGGACCTAACACCGGGGAGCTGTTTTTT,CASSRQVIAGGPNTGELFF
TRBJ2-7,TRBV15,NA,few,TGTGCCACCAGCAGAGTTGGCGGATACGAGCAGTACTTC,CATSRVGGYEQYF
TRBJ2-3,TRBV7-2,TRBD2,NA,TGTGCCAGCAGCTGGGGACTATCCACAGATACGCAGTATTTT,CASSWGLSTDTQYF
TRBJ1-1,TRBV19,TRBD1,NA,TGTGCCAGTAGTATAGATACCCCCGACCGGGACAGGGGGCTAGTAAACACTGAAGCTTTCTTT,CASSIDTPDRDRGLVNTEAFF
TRBJ2-7,TRBV7-3,NA,NA,TGTGCCAGCAGCTTCACAGGGAAACACGAGCAGTACTTC,CASSFTGKHEQYF
TRBJ1-5,TRBV15,NA,NA,TGTGCCACCAGCAGGGGCCTCAATCAGCCCCAGCATTTT,CATSRGLNQPQHF
TRBJ2-1,TRBV6-5,TRBD2,NA,TGTGCCAGCAGTTACTCGAGGGAGGGAGGGCAGTTCTTC,CASSYSREGGQFF
TRBJ1-6,TRBV9,TRBD1,NA,TGTGCCAGCAGCGGACAAAGGCAGGGGGCGCATAATTCACCCCTCCACTTT,CASSGQRQGAHNSPLHF
TRBJ2-1,TRBV29-1,NA,NA,TGCAGCGCTTTCGGGGAACTCGGGCTTGAGCAGTTCTTC,CSAFGELGLEQFF
TRBJ2-7,TRBV9,TRBD1,few,TGTGCCAGCAGCGTCCGACAGGGGAACTACGAGCAGTACTTC,CASSVRQGNYEQYF
TRBJ1-5,TRBV30,NA,NA,TGTGCCTGGAATCTCAGGGGCGGGAATCAGCCCCAGCATTTT,CAWNLRGGNQPQHF
TRBJ1-2,TRBV28,TRBD1,NA,TGTGCCAGCAGACGGACAGGGGTGGGTGGCTACACCTTC,CASRRTGVGGYTF